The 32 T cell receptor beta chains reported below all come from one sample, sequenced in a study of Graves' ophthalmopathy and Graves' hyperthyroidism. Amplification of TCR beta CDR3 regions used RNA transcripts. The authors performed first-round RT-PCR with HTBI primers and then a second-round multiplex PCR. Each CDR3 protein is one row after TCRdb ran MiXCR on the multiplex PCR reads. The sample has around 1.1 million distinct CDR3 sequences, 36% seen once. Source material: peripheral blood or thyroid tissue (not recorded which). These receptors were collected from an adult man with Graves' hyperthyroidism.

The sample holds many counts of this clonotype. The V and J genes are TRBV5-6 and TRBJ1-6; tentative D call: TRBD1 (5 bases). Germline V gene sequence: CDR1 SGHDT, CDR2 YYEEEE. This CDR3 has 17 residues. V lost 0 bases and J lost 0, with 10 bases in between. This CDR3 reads CASSLGDSASYNSPLHF. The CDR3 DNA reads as TGTGCCAGCAGCTTGGGAGACAGTGCCTCCTATAATTCACCCCTCCACTTT.

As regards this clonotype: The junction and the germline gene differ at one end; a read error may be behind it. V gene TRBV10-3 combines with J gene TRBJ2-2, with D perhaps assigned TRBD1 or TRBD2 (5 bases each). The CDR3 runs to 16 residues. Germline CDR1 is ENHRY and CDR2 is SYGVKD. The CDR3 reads CASSYAGAFLAGELFF. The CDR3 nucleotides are TGTGCCAGCAGTTACGCCGGGGCTTTCCTCGCCGGGGAGCTGTTTTTT.

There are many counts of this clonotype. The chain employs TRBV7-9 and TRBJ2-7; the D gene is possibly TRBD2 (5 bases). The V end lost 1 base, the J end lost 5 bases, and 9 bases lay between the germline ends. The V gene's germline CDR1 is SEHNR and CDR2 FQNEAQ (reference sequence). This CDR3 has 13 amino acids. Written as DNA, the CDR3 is TGTGCCAGCAGCTTAGGGGGAGTGAACGAGCAGTACTTC. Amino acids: CASSLGGVNEQYF.

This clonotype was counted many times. The CDR3 bases are TGTGCCACCTGGGACAGTAATGAAAAACTGTTTTTT. The encoded protein is CATWDSNEKLFF. The chain employs TRBV7-9 and TRBJ1-4; 7 bases line up with TRBD1. Trimming removed 10 bases from V and 4 bases from J; junction bases left unmatched: 3. Germline CDR1 SEHNR, CDR2 FQNEAQ (reference sequence). This CDR3 comprises 12 residues.

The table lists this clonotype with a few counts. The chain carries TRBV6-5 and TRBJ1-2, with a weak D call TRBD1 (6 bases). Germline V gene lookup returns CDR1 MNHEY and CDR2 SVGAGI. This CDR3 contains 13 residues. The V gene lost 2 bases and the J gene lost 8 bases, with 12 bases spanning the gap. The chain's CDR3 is CASSYLPGDGYTF. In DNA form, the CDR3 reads TGTGCCAGCAGTTACCTACCAGGGGACGGCTACACCTTC.

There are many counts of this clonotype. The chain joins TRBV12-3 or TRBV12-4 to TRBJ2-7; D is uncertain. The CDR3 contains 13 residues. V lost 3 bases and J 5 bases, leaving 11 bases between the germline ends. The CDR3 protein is CASSFRADHEQYF. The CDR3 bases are TGTGCCAGCAGTTTCCGGGCGGACCACGAGCAGTACTTC.

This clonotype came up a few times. The chain's CDR3 is CAISESGRQNTEAFF. The CDR3 DNA is TGTGCCATCAGTGAGTCTGGCAGGCAAAACACTGAAGCTTTCTTT. V is TRBV10-3 and J is TRBJ1-1; unclear D gene. Germline values: CDR1 ENHRY, CDR2 SYGVKD. The CDR3 contains 15 residues. Trimming removed 0 bases from V and 2 bases from J, with 10 bases in between.

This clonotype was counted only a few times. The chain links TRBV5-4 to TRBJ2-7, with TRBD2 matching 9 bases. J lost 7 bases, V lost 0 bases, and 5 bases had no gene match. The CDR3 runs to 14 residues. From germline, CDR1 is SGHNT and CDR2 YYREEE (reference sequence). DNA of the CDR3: TGTGCCAGCAGCTTGGCCAGTCTAGCGGGGGAGCAGTACTTC. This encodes CASSLASLAGEQYF. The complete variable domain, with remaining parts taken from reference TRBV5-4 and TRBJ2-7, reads ETGVTQSPTHLIKTRGQQVTLRCSSQSGHNTVSWYQQALGQGPQFIFQYYREEENGRGNFPPRFSGLQFPNYSSELNVNALELDDSALYLCASSLASLAGEQYFGPGTRLTVT.

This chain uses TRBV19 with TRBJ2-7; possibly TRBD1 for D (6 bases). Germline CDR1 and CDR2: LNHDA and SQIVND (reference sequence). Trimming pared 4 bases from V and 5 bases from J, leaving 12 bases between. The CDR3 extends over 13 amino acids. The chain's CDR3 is CASSTSTGNEQYF. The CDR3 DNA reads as TGTGCCAGTAGTACAAGTACAGGGAACGAGCAGTACTTC.

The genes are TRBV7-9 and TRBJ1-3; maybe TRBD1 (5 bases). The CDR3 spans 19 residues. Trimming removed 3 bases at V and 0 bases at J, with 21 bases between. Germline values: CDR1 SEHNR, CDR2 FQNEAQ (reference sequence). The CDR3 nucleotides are TGTGCCAGCAGCTTGACTAGCGGGAGGGGAACGAGCTCTGGAAACACCATATATTTT. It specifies CASSLTSGRGTSSGNTIYF.

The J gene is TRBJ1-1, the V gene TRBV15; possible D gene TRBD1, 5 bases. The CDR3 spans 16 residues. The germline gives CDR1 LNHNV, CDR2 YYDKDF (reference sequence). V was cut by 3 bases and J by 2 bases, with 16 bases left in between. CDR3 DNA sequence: TGTGCCACCAGCAGTGAGTCACGAGGGGTAAACACTGAAGCTTTCTTT. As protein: CATSSESRGVNTEAFF.

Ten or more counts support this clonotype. As DNA, the CDR3 is TGTGCCAGTAGCCACAGGGGTTCCTACGAGCAGTACTTC. This sequence encodes CASSHRGSYEQYF. The chain combines TRBV19 with TRBJ2-7, with TRBD1 matching 7 bases. This CDR3 is 13 amino acids long. The V and J ends lost 6 bases and 1 base, in that order; junction bases with no gene match: 3. Germline V gene sequence: CDR1 LNHDA, CDR2 SQIVND (reference sequence). Variable domain in full (rest from reference TRBV19 and TRBJ2-7): DGGITQSPKYLFRKEGQNVTLSCEQNLNHDAMYWYRQDPGQGLRLIYYSQIVNDFQKGDIAEGYSVSREKKESFPLTVTSAQKNPTAFYLCASSHRGSYEQYFGPGTRLTVT.

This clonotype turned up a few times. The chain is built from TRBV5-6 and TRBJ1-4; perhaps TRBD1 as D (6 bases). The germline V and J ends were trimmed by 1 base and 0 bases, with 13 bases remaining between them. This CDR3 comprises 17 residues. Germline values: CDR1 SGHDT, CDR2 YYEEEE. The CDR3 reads CASSLKGVGATNEKLFF. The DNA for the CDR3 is TGTGCCAGCAGCTTGAAGGGGGTTGGAGCAACTAATGAAAAACTGTTTTTT. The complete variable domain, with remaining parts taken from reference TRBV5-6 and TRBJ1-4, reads DAGVTQSPTHLIKTRGQQVTLRCSPKSGHDTVSWYQQALGQGPQFIFQYYEEEERQRGNFPDRFSGHQFPNYSSELNVNALLLGDSALYLCASSLKGVGATNEKLFFGSGTQLSVL.

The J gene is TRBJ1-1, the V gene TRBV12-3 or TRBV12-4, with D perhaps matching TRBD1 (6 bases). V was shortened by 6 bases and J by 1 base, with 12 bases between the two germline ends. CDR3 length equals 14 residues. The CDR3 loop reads CASSWTAKNTEAFF. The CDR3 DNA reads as TGTGCCAGCAGCTGGACAGCCAAGAACACTGAAGCTTTCTTT.

In nucleotides, the CDR3 is TGCGCCAGCAGTTTCCCGACAGGATTATACGAGCAGTACTTC. It is translated as CASSFPTGLYEQYF. The J gene is TRBJ2-7, the V gene TRBV10-2; tentatively, D is TRBD1 (6 bases). The V end lost 5 bases, the J end lost 4 bases, and 15 bases lay between the germline ends. Germline V lookup: CDR1 WSHSY, CDR2 SAAADI. The CDR3 extends over 14 amino acids.

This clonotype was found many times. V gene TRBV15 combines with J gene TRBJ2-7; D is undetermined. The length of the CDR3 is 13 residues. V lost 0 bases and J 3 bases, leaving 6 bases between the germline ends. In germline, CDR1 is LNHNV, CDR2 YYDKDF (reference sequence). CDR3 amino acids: CATSRDQSYEQYF. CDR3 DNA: TGTGCCACCAGCAGAGACCAGAGCTACGAGCAGTACTTC.

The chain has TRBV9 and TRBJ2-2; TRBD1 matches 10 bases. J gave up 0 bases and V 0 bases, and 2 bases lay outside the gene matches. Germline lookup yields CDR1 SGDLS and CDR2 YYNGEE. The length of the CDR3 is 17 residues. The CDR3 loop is CASSVAGQGTNTGELFF. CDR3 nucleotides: TGTGCCAGCAGCGTAGCGGGACAGGGGACGAACACCGGGGAGCTGTTTTTT.

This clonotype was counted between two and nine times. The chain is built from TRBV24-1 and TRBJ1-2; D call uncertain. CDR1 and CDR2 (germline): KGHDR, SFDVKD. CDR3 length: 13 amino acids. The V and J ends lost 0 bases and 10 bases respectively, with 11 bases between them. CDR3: CATSDLNREIYTF. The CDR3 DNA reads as TGTGCCACCAGTGATTTGAACCGGGAAATCTACACCTTC.

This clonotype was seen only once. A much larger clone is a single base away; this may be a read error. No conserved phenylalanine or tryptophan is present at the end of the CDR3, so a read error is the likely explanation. This chain's CDR3 is CASTWGLSYEQYS. CDR3 DNA: TGTGCCAGCACCTGGGGATTATCCTACGAGCAGTACTCC. The V call is TRBV7-2, the J call TRBJ2-7, with D unresolved. CDR1 is SGHTA, CDR2 FQGNSA, per germline. Trimming took 7 bases from V and 1 from J, leaving 11 bases between them. CDR3 length: 13 amino acids.

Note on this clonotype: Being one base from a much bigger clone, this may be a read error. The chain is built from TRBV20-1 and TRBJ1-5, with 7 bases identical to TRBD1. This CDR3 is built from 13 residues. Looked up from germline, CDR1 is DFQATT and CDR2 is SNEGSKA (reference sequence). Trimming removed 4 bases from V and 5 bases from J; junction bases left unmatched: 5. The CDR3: CSATRDSYQPQHF. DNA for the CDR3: TGCAGTGCTACCCGGGACAGCTATCAGCCCCAGCATTTT.

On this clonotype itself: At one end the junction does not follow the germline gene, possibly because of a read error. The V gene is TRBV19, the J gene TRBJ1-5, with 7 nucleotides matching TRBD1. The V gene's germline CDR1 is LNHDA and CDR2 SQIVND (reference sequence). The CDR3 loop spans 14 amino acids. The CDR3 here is CASSLQGSHQPRHF. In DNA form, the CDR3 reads TGTGCCAGTAGCCTACAGGGGAGTCATCAGCCCCGGCATTTT.

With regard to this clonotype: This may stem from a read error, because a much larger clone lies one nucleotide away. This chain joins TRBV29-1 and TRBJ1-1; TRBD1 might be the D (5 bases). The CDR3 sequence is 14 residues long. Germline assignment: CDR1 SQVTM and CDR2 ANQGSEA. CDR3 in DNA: TGCAGTGCTGGAGATCTCAGGACATACACTGAAGCTTTCTTT. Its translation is CSAGDLRTYTEAFF.

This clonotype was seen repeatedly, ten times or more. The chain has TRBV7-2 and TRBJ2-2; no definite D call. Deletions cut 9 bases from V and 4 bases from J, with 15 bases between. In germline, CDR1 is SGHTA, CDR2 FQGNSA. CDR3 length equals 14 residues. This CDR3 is CASDRVLGTGELFF. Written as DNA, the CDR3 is TGTGCCAGTGATAGGGTGTTGGGCACCGGGGAGCTGTTTTTT. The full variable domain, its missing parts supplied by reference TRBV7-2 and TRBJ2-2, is GAGVSQSPSNKVTEKGKDVELRCDPISGHTALYWYRQSLGQGLEFLIYFQGNSAPDKSGLPSDRFSAERTGGSVSTLTIQRTQQEDSAVYLCASDRVLGTGELFFGEGSRLTVL.

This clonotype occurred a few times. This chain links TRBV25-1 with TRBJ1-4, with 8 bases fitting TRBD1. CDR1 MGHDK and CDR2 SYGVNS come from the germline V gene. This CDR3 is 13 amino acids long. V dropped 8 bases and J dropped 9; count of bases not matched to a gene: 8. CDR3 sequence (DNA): TGTGCCAGCCAGGGCAGGGGGCGTCAAAAACTGTTTTTT. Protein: CASQGRGRQKLFF.

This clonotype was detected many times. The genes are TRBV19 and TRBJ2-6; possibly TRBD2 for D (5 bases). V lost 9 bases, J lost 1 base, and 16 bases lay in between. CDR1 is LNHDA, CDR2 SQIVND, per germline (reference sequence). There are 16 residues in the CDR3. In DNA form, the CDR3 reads TGTGCCAGCAGCATAGGACTCGGGTCTGGGGCCAACGTCCTGACTTTC. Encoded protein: CASSIGLGSGANVLTF.

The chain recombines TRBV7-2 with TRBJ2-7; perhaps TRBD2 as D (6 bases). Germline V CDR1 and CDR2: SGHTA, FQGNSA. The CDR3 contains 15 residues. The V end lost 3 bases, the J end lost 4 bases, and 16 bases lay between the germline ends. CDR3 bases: TGTGCCAGCAGCTTCCCTGACCGGGACTTGTACGAGCAGTACTTC. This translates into CASSFPDRDLYEQYF.

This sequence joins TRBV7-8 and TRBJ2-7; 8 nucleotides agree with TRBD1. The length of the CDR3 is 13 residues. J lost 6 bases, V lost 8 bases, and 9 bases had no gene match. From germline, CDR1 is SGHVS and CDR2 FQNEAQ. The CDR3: CASSPGQATEQYF. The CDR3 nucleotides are TGTGCCAGCTCACCGGGACAGGCGACCGAGCAGTACTTC.

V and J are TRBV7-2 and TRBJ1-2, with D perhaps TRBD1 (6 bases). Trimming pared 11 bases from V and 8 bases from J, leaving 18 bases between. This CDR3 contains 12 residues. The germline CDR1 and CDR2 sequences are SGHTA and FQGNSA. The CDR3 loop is CALKGGLDGYTF. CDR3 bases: TGTGCCTTAAAGGGGGGTTTGGACGGCTACACCTTC.

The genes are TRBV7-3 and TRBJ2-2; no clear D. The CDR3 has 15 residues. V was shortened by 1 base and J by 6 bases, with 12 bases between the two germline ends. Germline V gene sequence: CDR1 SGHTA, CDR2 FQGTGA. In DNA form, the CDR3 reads TGTGCCAGCAGCTTAAAGGTTGTGCCTCCCGGGGAGCTGTTTTTT. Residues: CASSLKVVPPGELFF.

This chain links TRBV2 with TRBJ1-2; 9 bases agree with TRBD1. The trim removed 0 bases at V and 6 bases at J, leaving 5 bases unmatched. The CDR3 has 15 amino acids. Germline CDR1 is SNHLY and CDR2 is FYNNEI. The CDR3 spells CASSEAGTGSDGYTF. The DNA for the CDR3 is TGTGCCAGCAGTGAAGCCGGGACAGGGTCTGATGGCTACACCTTC. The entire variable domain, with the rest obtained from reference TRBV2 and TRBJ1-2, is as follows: EPEVTQTPSHQVTQMGQEVILRCVPISNHLYFYWYRQILGQKVEFLVSFYNNEISEKSEIFDDQFSVERPDGSNFTLKIRSTKLEDSAMYFCASSEAGTGSDGYTFGSGTRLTVV.

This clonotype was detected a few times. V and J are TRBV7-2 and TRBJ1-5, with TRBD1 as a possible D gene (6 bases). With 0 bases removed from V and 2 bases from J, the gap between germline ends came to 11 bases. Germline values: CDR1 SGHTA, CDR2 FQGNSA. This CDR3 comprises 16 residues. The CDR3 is CASSLAGGPRNQPQHF. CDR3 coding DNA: TGTGCCAGCAGCTTAGCGGGGGGGCCTCGCAATCAGCCCCAGCATTTT. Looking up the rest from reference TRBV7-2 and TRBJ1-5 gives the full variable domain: GAGVSQSPSNKVTEKGKDVELRCDPISGHTALYWYRQSLGQGLEFLIYFQGNSAPDKSGLPSDRFSAERTGGSVSTLTIQRTQQEDSAVYLCASSLAGGPRNQPQHFGDGTRLSIL.

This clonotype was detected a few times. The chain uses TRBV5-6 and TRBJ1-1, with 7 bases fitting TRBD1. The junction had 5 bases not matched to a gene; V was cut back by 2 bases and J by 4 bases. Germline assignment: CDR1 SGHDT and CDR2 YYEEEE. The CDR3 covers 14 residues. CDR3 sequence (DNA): TGTGCCAGCAGCTTTACAGGGGAGGGCACTGAAGCTTTCTTT. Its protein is CASSFTGEGTEAFF.